Detailed here is one TCR beta chain. This receptor's antigen is unknown. No much larger clonotype is one base removed from it; base qualities were not supplied. This sample is part of a study of chemoradiotherapy in HPV16-positive cancers (dated by TCRdb to 2022 to 2024). The study in broad terms: Candidate HPV-specific T-cell clones and common TCR motifs were defined by functional T-cell assays performed on cells from a couple of HPV16-positive patients. Whether T-cell immunity against the HPV oncoproteins E6 and E7 changes during chemoradiotherapy and whether survival is affected by this immunity were examined in the study. The candidate HPV-specific TCRs and motifs were then tracked in TCR repertoires from roughly 86 patients with HPV-related cancers.

The library came from the immunoSEQ multiplex PCR assay. In TCRdb, the immuneACCESS table is reduced to in-frame sequences with V and J assigned. These tables do not hold every clone; where another copy was compared, an unresolved V gene accounts for under half, and the others remain unexplained. Present in this sample are about 10,000 clones, 65% to 70% of which were seen just once. Of the sample, 13% to 15% falls within the top ten clones. At the junction V is shortened by 5 bases and J by 0 bases; bases outside the gene matches: 19. The CDR3, cysteine through phenylalanine, is 20 amino acids long. Only the CDR3 portion is preserved as DNA: 60 bases, with reading frame beginning at the first base. Via the germline V gene, CDR1 is SQVTM and CDR2 ANQGSEA. Repertoires were sampled multiple times during chemoradiotherapy, which allowed clonal expansion in the tumor microenvironment to be followed. What the research found in general, with its limitations: Only two HPV16-positive patients were used to derive the functional definition of HPV-specific T cells, and the survival association was reported for HPV16-positive patients. Expansion of candidate HPV-specific clones and E7-related TCR motifs was observed in the tumor microenvironment during treatment, whereas no such expansion was observed for non-HPV-specific T cells. Among HPV16-positive patients, expansion of HPV-responsive T cells during chemoradiotherapy was associated with better recurrence-free survival.

This receptor was identified in a human donor with HPV-associated anogenital cancer. The sequence is built from TRBV29-1 and TRBJ2-3; 11 central bases correspond to TRBD2. The sample was taken from a patient who underwent chemoradiotherapy. The nucleotide sequence is given as TGCAGCGTTTCGCCGCTAGCGGGGGGTCCCACGTCAGCTAGCACAGATACGCAGTATTTT. This translates into CSVSPLAGGPTSASTDTQYF.